What follows are 18 T cell receptor beta chains derived from one specimen sequenced in a study of shared clonotypes between healthy human individuals. The method was immunoSEQ multiplex PCR; TCRdb's version includes in-frame clones alone and lacks a portion of them. The data contain about 1.1 million clones, approximately 78% of them singletons. The source material was memory CD4+ T cells from PBMCs. Indicated subset: CD45RA-negative fraction. Receptor source: a man younger than 35 in good health. Some clones in this sample may be carry-over from other donors' samples.

The chain employs TRBV28 and TRBJ2-5; D gene uncertain. V was shortened by 5 bases and J by 7 bases, with 14 bases between the two germline ends. This CDR3 is 13 amino acids long. From germline, CDR1 is MDHEN and CDR2 SYDVKM. CDR3 sequence reads: CASSPGYLGTQYF. In DNA, the CDR3 is TGTGCCAGCAGTCCCGGATATTTAGGGACCCAGTACTTC.

The gene calls are TRBV28 and TRBJ1-1; no clear D gene. CDR3 length: 11 amino acids. The V end was cut by 6 bases, the J end by 8 bases, with 10 bases between. Germline CDR1 and CDR2: MDHEN and SYDVKM. In nucleotides, the CDR3 is TGTGCCAGCAGCCAAGGTTGGGAAGCTTTCTTT. Translation: CASSQGWEAFF.

The chain uses TRBV28 and TRBJ2-1, with 8 positions matching TRBD2. This CDR3 region has 11 residues. The ends lost 2 bases at V and 14 bases at J; junction bases unmatched: 2. From germline, CDR1 is MDHEN and CDR2 SYDVKM. The CDR3: CASSLEREKFF. DNA of the CDR3: TGTGCCAGCAGTTTAGAGCGGGAGAAGTTCTTC.

The chain carries TRBV19 and TRBJ2-5; D remains ambiguous. CDR1 is LNHDA, CDR2 SQIVND, per germline (reference sequence). V was clipped by 6 bases and J by 3 bases, with 11 bases between them. The length of the CDR3 is 13 residues. The CDR3 loop is CASSFAREETQYF. In nucleotides, the CDR3 is TGTGCCAGTAGCTTCGCCCGGGAAGAGACCCAGTACTTC.

There are a few counts of this clone. The chain joins TRBV19 to TRBJ1-5, with D perhaps matching TRBD1 (5 bases). The V gene lost 5 bases and the J gene lost 2 bases, with 13 bases spanning the gap. This CDR3 has 15 amino acids. Per the germline V gene, CDR1 is LNHDA and CDR2 is SQIVND (reference sequence). CDR3 residues: CASSSTTGGNQPQHF. CDR3 bases: TGTGCCAGTAGTTCAACAACAGGAGGCAATCAGCCCCAGCATTTT.

This clone has just one count. The rearrangement uses TRBV6-1 and TRBJ1-2; TRBD1 agrees at 7 bases. CDR3 length: 13 amino acids. V shed 6 bases, J shed 7 bases, and the junction held 8 bases outside the gene matches. CDR1 MNHNS and CDR2 SASEGT come from the germline V gene. The CDR3 DNA sequence: TGTGCCAGCAGGACAGGGAGCAGTAGTGGCTACACCTTC. Translating it yields CASRTGSSSGYTF.

The gene calls are TRBV5-5 and TRBJ1-1, with D perhaps matching TRBD1 (5 bases). Trimming left V 2 bases short and J 0 bases short, with 14 bases between. This CDR3 is 16 amino acids long. Germline V gives CDR1 SGHKS, CDR2 YYEKEE (reference sequence). CDR3 sequence (DNA): TGTGCCAGCAGCTTTCCCCGGGGACTGATGAACACTGAAGCTTTCTTT. Its translation is CASSFPRGLMNTEAFF.

As DNA, the CDR3 is TGCGCCAGCAGCCGAGGGGGGAAAAACACTGAAGCTTTCTTT. This sequence encodes CASSRGGKNTEAFF. V gene TRBV5-1 combines with J gene TRBJ1-1, with D perhaps TRBD1 (6 bases). The V gene lost 4 bases and the J gene lost 2 bases, with 12 bases spanning the gap. Germline V CDR1 and CDR2: SGHRS, YFSETQ. The CDR3 contains 14 residues. Variable domain in full (rest from reference TRBV5-1 and TRBJ1-1): KAGVTQTPRYLIKTRGQQVTLSCSPISGHRSVSWYQQTPGQGLQFLFEYFSETQRNKGNFPGRFSGRQFSNSRSEMNVSTLELGDSALYLCASSRGGKNTEAFFGQGTRLTVV.

The V gene is TRBV5-8, the J gene TRBJ1-1; 10 nucleotides line up with TRBD1. The CDR3 sequence is 16 residues long. Trimming removed 0 bases from V and 3 bases from J; junction bases left unmatched: 5. Per the germline V gene, CDR1 is SGHTS and CDR2 is YDEGEE. The CDR3 is CASSLAGTGADTEAFF. The CDR3 DNA is TGTGCCAGCAGCTTGGCGGGGACAGGGGCCGACACTGAAGCTTTCTTT. Full variable domain (outside the CDR3, taken from reference TRBV5-8 and TRBJ1-1): EAGVTQSPTHLIKTRGQQATLRCSPISGHTSVYWYQQALGLGLQFLLWYDEGEERNRGNFPPRFSGRQFPNYSSELNVNALELEDSALYLCASSLAGTGADTEAFFGQGTRLTVV.

The J gene is TRBJ2-3, the V gene TRBV5-1; tentatively, D is TRBD2 (5 bases). Trimming removed 1 base at V and 1 base at J, with 13 bases between. The CDR3 runs 16 residues. CDR1 is SGHRS, CDR2 YFSETQ, per germline. The CDR3: CASSLSSSRGTDTQYF. CDR3 bases: TGCGCCAGCAGCTTGTCGTCTAGCCGAGGCACAGATACGCAGTATTTT.

The chain uses TRBV4-3 and TRBJ1-1, with unresolved D. V shed 0 bases and J shed 5 bases, with 10 bases lying between them. The CDR3 runs to 14 residues. In germline, CDR1 is LGHNA, CDR2 YSLEER. This CDR3 is CASSQERGKTEAFF. The CDR3 region has the DNA TGCGCCAGCAGCCAAGAGCGGGGTAAGACTGAAGCTTTCTTT.

The chain employs TRBV19 and TRBJ2-3; 9 bases match TRBD2. The CDR3 is made up of 16 amino acids. CDR1 is LNHDA, CDR2 SQIVND, per germline (reference sequence). With 11 bases clipped from V and 4 bases from J, the junction kept 16 bases outside the gene matches. The CDR3 DNA sequence: TGTGCCTCTACTCCCCGGGGCGGGAGGGCGTCAGATACGCAGTATTTT. Protein: CASTPRGGRASDTQYF.

This clone was recorded only once. V and J are TRBV20-1 and TRBJ1-2; no clear D gene. The CDR3 spans 11 residues. The ends were cut back, 3 bases at V and 8 bases at J, with 10 bases in the middle. Looked up from germline, CDR1 is DFQATT and CDR2 is SNEGSKA (reference sequence). The CDR3 is CSASPPGGYTF. CDR3 bases: TGCAGTGCTAGTCCCCCGGGGGGCTACACCTTC.

The chain is built from TRBV7-3 and TRBJ2-5; 12 bases line up with TRBD1. The J segment lost 3 bases and the V segment lost 3 bases, leaving 5 bases of the junction unmatched. CDR3 size: 16 residues. CDR1 SGHTA and CDR2 FQGTGA come from the germline V gene. The CDR3 bases are TGTGCCAGCAGCTTTACCGGGACAGGGGGCGAAGAGACCCAGTACTTC. Translated, it gives CASSFTGTGGEETQYF.

The V gene is TRBV6-1, the J gene TRBJ2-5; D gene unclear. V was cut by 1 base and J by 14 bases, with 11 bases left in between. In germline, CDR1 is MNHNS, CDR2 SASEGT. The CDR3 length is 11 residues. The CDR3 sequence is CASSEGTTKYF. CDR3 nucleotides: TGTGCCAGCAGTGAAGGCACTACCAAATACTTC.

The chain uses TRBV28 and TRBJ2-7; 9 bases match TRBD1. This CDR3 has 14 amino acids. The germline V gene has CDR1 MDHEN and CDR2 SYDVKM. J lost 2 bases, V lost 6 bases, and 5 bases had no gene match. The CDR3 protein is CASRRQGGPYEQYF. CDR3 sequence (DNA): TGTGCCAGCAGAAGACAGGGGGGTCCCTACGAGCAGTACTTC.

The count of this clone is one. V usage is TRBV28 and J usage is TRBJ1-2; no clear D gene. V shed 8 bases and J shed 6 bases, with 7 bases lying between them. The length of the CDR3 is 10 residues. Germline V gene sequence: CDR1 MDHEN, CDR2 SYDVKM. In DNA, the CDR3 is TGTGCCAGCTTCGTAGATGGCTACACCTTC. Amino acids: CASFVDGYTF.

The chain recombines TRBV5-4 with TRBJ2-2, with D possibly matching TRBD2 (5 bases). V gave up 6 bases and J gave up 5 bases, with 17 bases separating them. This CDR3 comprises 15 residues. Germline CDR1 and CDR2: SGHNT and YYREEE (reference sequence). In DNA form, the CDR3 reads TGTGCCAGCAATGACGGCCGGTCGGGGACCGGGGAGCTGTTTTTT. The encoded protein is CASNDGRSGTGELFF.